One sample yielded the 22 T cell receptor beta chains listed below, sequenced in a study of metastatic and nonmetastatic thyroid tumors (dated by TCRdb to the early 2020s). The library was produced with PCR. Sequenced on an Illumina HiSeq 4000. Clones were called with MiXCR by TCRdb after fastp trimmed the public reads at Q25, and only in-frame beta chains were retained. The table for this sample lists around 15,000 clones; 25% to 35% of them were counted only once. The leading ten clones occupy 3.5% to 5% of the sample. None of the patients had been given any treatment before thyroid surgery. Sequencing was done on a sample of blood. The receptor set was obtained from a female donor with papillary thyroid cancer or a benign thyroid nodule (not recorded which). Some clones in this sample may be carry-over from other donors' samples.

This clone was detected only once. A read error is likely, as this CDR3 ends without the conserved phenylalanine or tryptophan. The chain combines TRBV9 with TRBJ1-2; D remains unclear. The CDR3 consists of 10 residues. V was trimmed by 7 bases and J by 7 bases, leaving 8 bases between them. Germline V CDR1 and CDR2: SGDLS, YYNGEE. CDR3 bases: TGTGCCAGCTCCGGTGCTGGCTACACCTTG. Translating it yields CASSGAGYTL.

This clone is categorized as medium-sized (0.01 to 0.1%). The chain uses TRBV24-1 and TRBJ2-2; D gene unclear. Trimming pared 6 bases from V and 5 bases from J, leaving 9 bases between. Looked up from germline, CDR1 is KGHDR and CDR2 is SFDVKD. There are 13 residues in the CDR3. The CDR3 DNA sequence: TGTGCCACCAGTCCGACGGTAACCGGGGAGCTGTTTTTT. Its protein product is CATSPTVTGELFF.

This clone rates as medium-sized (0.01 to 0.1%). The chain carries TRBV11-2 and TRBJ1-2; 9 bases are a match to TRBD1. The J segment lost 14 bases and the V segment lost 4 bases, leaving 17 bases of the junction unmatched. The CDR3 has 15 residues. Germline CDR1 and CDR2: SGHAT and FQNNGV. CDR3 region: CASSWGSGQGTLGTF. CDR3 coding DNA: TGTGCCAGCAGCTGGGGTTCAGGACAGGGGACCCTCGGAACCTTC.

Comment on this clone: The junction shows a germline mismatch at one end, possibly a read error. The chain couples TRBV5-1 to TRBJ1-4; the D gene is possibly TRBD1 (6 bases). This CDR3 has 18 residues. The germline CDR1 and CDR2 sequences are SGHRS and YFSETQ. CDR3 in DNA: TGCGCCAGCCGCTTGGGACATGGTTTTCGTACAACTAATGAAAAACTGTTTTTT. As protein: CASRLGHGFRTTNEKLFF.

In regard to this clone: At one end the junction does not follow the germline gene, possibly because of a read error. V and J are TRBV7-6 and TRBJ2-1; D might be TRBD2 (6 bases). Germline lookup yields CDR1 SGHVS and CDR2 FNYEAQ. The CDR3 has 16 amino acids. The CDR3: CSSSPPGDHPDNDQFF. CDR3 sequence (DNA): TGTTCCAGCAGCCCCCCGGGGGATCACCCTGACAATGATCAGTTCTTC.

This clone occurred many times. CDR3 sequence reads: CASSLLGGMNTEAFF. CDR3 in DNA: TGTGCCAGCAGCTTGTTAGGGGGCATGAACACTGAAGCTTTCTTT. V gene TRBV5-5 combines with J gene TRBJ1-1; 7 bases match TRBD1. Germline lookup yields CDR1 SGHKS and CDR2 YYEKEE (reference sequence). This CDR3 has 15 amino acids. Germline trimming cut 1 base from V and 0 bases from J; bases unmatched to any gene: 3.

This clone appeared a few times. At one of its ends the junction is not consistent with the germline gene, which may arise from a read error. This rearrangement joins TRBV13 to TRBJ2-2, with 7 positions matching TRBD1. CDR1 is PRHDT and CDR2 is FYEKMQ in the germline V gene (reference sequence). The CDR3 is made up of 18 amino acids. CDR3 residues: CARSLVSPGQRYTGELFF. The CDR3 DNA sequence: TGTGCCCGCAGCTTGGTCAGCCCGGGACAGCGATACACCGGGGAGCTGTTTTTT. Looking up the rest from reference TRBV13 and TRBJ2-2 gives the full variable domain: AAGVIQSPRHLIKEKRETATLKCYPIPRHDTVYWYQQGPGQDPQFLISFYEKMQSDKGSIPDRFSAQQFSDYHSELNMSSLELGDSALYFCARSLVSPGQRYTGELFFGEGSRLTVL.

This clone was detected only a few times. The chain couples TRBV12-3 or TRBV12-4 to TRBJ1-2; D perhaps matches TRBD1 (5 bases). Trimming removed 3 bases at V and 4 bases at J, with 15 bases between. The CDR3 is made up of 15 amino acids. CDR3 DNA: TGTGCCAGCAGTTTCGTACAGGTTGTGCCCTATGGCTACACCTTC. Protein sequence: CASSFVQVVPYGYTF.

This clone ranks as medium-sized. The chain has TRBV28 and TRBJ2-2, with no clear D. V was cut by 3 bases and J by 4 bases, with 12 bases left in between. The CDR3 sequence is 15 residues long. Germline CDR1 and CDR2: MDHEN and SYDVKM. CDR3 DNA: TGTGCCAGCAGTTTTCAGACCGCCCCCACCGGGGAGCTGTTTTTT. Encoded protein: CASSFQTAPTGELFF.

This clone is medium-sized. This chain uses TRBV11-3 with TRBJ1-2, with no clear D. This CDR3 comprises 13 residues. Germline CDR1 SGHNT, CDR2 YENEEA. Trimming took 3 bases from V and 4 from J, leaving 9 bases between them. In nucleotides, the CDR3 is TGTGCCAGCAGCTTGGTGAAGGGCTATGGCTACACCTTC. It encodes CASSLVKGYGYTF. Supplemented by reference TRBV11-3 and TRBJ1-2, the full variable domain reads EAGVVQSPRYKIIEKKQPVAFWCNPISGHNTLYWYLQNLGQGPELLIRYENEEAVDDSQLPKDRFSAERLKGVDSTLKIQPAELGDSAVYLCASSLVKGYGYTFGSGTRLTVV.

In DNA form, the CDR3 reads TGTGCCAGCAGCTTAAACAGGATACAAGAGACCCAGTACTTC. Encoded protein: CASSLNRIQETQYF. The gene calls are TRBV7-2 and TRBJ2-5, with a weak D call TRBD1 (5 bases). The CDR3 is 14 amino acids. The germline V gene encodes CDR1 SGHTA and CDR2 FQGNSA. V lost 2 bases and J lost 2, with 9 bases in between.

The V gene is TRBV28, the J gene TRBJ1-6; D not certain. V lost 10 bases and J 7 bases, leaving 11 bases between the germline ends. The CDR3 has 12 residues. Germline V gene lookup returns CDR1 MDHEN and CDR2 SYDVKM. The CDR3 nucleotides read TGTGCCATCGGACGGAGGAATTCACCCCTCCACTTT. Residues: CAIGRRNSPLHF.

This clone is classed as medium-sized. The V gene is TRBV19, the J gene TRBJ1-5; tentative D call: TRBD1 (6 bases). The ends were cut back, 3 bases at V and 7 bases at J, with 22 bases in the middle. CDR3 length: 17 amino acids. Germline V gene sequence: CDR1 LNHDA, CDR2 SQIVND (reference sequence). CDR3 DNA sequence: TGTGCCAGTAGTATTATTTTTTCAGGGGTGAGTGGCCAGCCCCAGCATTTT. This encodes CASSIIFSGVSGQPQHF.

The V and J genes are TRBV20-1 and TRBJ2-4; possible D gene TRBD1, 6 bases. The CDR3 spans 15 residues. CDR1 DFQATT and CDR2 SNEGSKA come from the germline V gene (reference sequence). V dropped 1 base and J dropped 2 bases, with 12 bases sitting between them. The DNA for the CDR3 is TGCAGTGCTAGAGTAAGGGACACCACCAAAAACATTCAGTACTTC. Residues: CSARVRDTTKNIQYF.

The V and J genes are TRBV18 and TRBJ2-3; D not certain. Germline CDR1 and CDR2: KGHSH and LQKENI. Trimming took off 1 base at V and 5 bases at J, with 4 bases between the two ends. The CDR3 is made up of 12 amino acids. The CDR3 reads CASSPLIDTQYF. CDR3 sequence (DNA): TGTGCCAGCTCACCACTTATAGATACGCAGTATTTT.

Relative to its sample, this clone is medium-sized. This chain connects TRBV7-7 to TRBJ2-7; TRBD1 matches 7 bases. There are 13 residues in the CDR3. The V and J ends lost 1 base and 3 bases, in that order; junction bases with no gene match: 0. Germline V gives CDR1 SSHAT, CDR2 FNYEAQ (reference sequence). DNA of the CDR3: TGTGCCAGCAGCTTAGACAGGGGCTACGAGCAGTACTTC. Translating it yields CASSLDRGYEQYF.

Within the sample, this clone is medium-sized. The junction and the germline gene differ at one end; a read error may be behind it. The chain is built from TRBV2 and TRBJ2-7; 12 bases are a match to TRBD2. The CDR3 spans 18 residues. Germline CDR1 is SNHLY and CDR2 is FYNNEI. The CDR3 DNA reads as TGTGCCAGCAGAGAAGGGACTAGCGGGCTCCTTAGCTCCTACGAGCAGTACTTC. Its translation is CASREGTSGLLSSYEQYF.

This clone was seen at least ten times. The chain uses TRBV5-4 and TRBJ2-3; 9 bases are a match to TRBD2. CDR1 is SGHNT and CDR2 is YYREEE in the germline V gene (reference sequence). The CDR3 length is 16 residues. J gave up 0 bases and V 2 bases, and 4 bases lay outside the gene matches. The CDR3 here is CASSFRLAGSTDTQYF. The DNA of the CDR3 is TGTGCCAGCAGCTTTCGGCTAGCGGGGAGCACAGATACGCAGTATTTT.

As regards this clone: A junction boundary mismatches the germline segment, possibly from a read error. The chain uses TRBV24-1 and TRBJ1-4; TRBD1 might be the D (6 bases). The V gene's germline CDR1 is KGHDR and CDR2 SFDVKD. CDR3 length: 13 residues. In nucleotides, the CDR3 is TGTGCCACCCAGGTACAGGGTGGAGAAAAACTGCTTTTT. Translating gives CATQVQGGEKLLF.

This clone occurred a few times. The V and J genes are TRBV6-2 or TRBV6-3 and TRBJ1-5; the D gene is possibly TRBD1 (5 bases). This CDR3 has 16 amino acids. V was shortened by 6 bases and J by 2 bases, with 17 bases between the two germline ends. Germline V lookup: CDR1 MNHEY, CDR2 SVGEGT. CDR3 sequence (DNA): TGTGCCAGCAGCAGGTGGGGGAGTTATGGCAATCAGCCCCAGCATTTT. Translated, it gives CASSRWGSYGNQPQHF.

The gene calls are TRBV7-3 and TRBJ2-7; D is tentatively TRBD1 or TRBD2 (5 bases each). Germline values: CDR1 SGHTA, CDR2 FQGTGA. V was pared by 6 bases and J by 0 bases, with 12 bases between. The CDR3 length is 14 residues. CDR3: CASSPAGSSYEQYF. CDR3 in DNA: TGTGCCAGCAGTCCCGCAGGGAGCTCCTACGAGCAGTACTTC. Variable domain in full (rest from reference TRBV7-3 and TRBJ2-7): GAGVSQTPSNKVTEKGKYVELRCDPISGHTALYWYRQSLGQGPEFLIYFQGTGAADDSGLPNDRFFAVRPEGSVSTLKIQRTERGDSAVYLCASSPAGSSYEQYFGPGTRLTVT.

CDR3 DNA sequence: TGTGCCAGCAGTTTGGGGTCGAGGACAGGGACTTATAGCAATCAGCCCCAGCATTTT. Translating it yields CASSLGSRTGTYSNQPQHF. V is TRBV12-3 or TRBV12-4 and J is TRBJ1-5; 8 bases are shared with TRBD1. This CDR3 is 19 amino acids long. With V trimmed by 3 bases and J by 0 bases, 13 bases remained unmatched.